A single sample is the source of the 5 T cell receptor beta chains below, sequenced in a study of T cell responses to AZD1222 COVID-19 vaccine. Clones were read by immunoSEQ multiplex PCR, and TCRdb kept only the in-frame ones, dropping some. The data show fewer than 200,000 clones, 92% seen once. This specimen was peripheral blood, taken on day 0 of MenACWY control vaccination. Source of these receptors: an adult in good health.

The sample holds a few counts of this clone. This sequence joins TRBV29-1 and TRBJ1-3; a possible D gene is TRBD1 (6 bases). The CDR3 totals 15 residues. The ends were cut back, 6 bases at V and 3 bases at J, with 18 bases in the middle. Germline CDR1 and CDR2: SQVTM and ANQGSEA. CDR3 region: CSVQGGRGGGNTIYF. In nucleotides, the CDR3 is TGCAGCGTCCAAGGGGGGAGGGGAGGTGGAAACACCATATATTTT.

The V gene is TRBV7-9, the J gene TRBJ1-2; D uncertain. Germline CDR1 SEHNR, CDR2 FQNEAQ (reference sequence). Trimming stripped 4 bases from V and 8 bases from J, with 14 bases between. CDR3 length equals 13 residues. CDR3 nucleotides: TGTGCCAGCAGCTACTTAGTTAAGGACGGCTACACCTTC. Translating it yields CASSYLVKDGYTF.

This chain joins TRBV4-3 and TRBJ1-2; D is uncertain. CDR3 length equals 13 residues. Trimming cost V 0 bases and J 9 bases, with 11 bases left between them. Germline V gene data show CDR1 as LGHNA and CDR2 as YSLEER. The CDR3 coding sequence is TGCGCCAGCAGCCAAGACACTCGGGATAGCTACACCTTC. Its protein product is CASSQDTRDSYTF.

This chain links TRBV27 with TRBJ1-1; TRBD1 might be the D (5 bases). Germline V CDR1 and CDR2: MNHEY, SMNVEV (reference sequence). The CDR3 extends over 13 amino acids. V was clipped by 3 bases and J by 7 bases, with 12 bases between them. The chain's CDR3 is CASSFPLGGEAFF. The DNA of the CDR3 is TGTGCCAGCAGTTTCCCATTGGGGGGTGAAGCTTTCTTT.

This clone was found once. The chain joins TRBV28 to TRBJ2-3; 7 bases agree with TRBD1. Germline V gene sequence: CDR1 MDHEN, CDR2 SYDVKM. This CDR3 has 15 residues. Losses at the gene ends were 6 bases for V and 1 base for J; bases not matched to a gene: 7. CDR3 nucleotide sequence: TGTGCCAGCAGGCGACTTGACAGGGGCACAGATACGCAGTATTTT. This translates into CASRRLDRGTDTQYF.